Each of the 2 T cell receptor beta chains below was sequenced from the same sample in a study of blood T cell repertoires in COVID-19. The table came from immunoSEQ multiplex PCR; TCRdb's copy has only in-frame clones and leaves some out. The profile shows about 120,000 clones, 60% to 85% of them singletons. The sequencing sample was made of peripheral blood. These receptor sequences come from a man aged 65 to 85 with acute or convalescent COVID-19.

Only one count was recorded for this clone. V gene TRBV6-4 combines with J gene TRBJ1-1, with a possible D match to TRBD1 (5 bases). Trimming pared 6 bases from V and 3 bases from J, leaving 11 bases between. CDR1 MRHNA and CDR2 SNTAGT come from the germline V gene. The CDR3 is 13 residues long. In nucleotides, the CDR3 is TGTGCCAGCAGCCAAGGGGCCGACACTGAAGCTTTCTTT. Residues: CASSQGADTEAFF.

This clone has only a few counts. The chain has TRBV7-2 and TRBJ1-2, with a weak D call TRBD1 (6 bases). From germline, CDR1 is SGHTA and CDR2 FQGNSA. V lost 1 base, J lost 5 bases, and 11 bases lay in between. The length of the CDR3 is 14 residues. DNA of the CDR3: TGTGCCAGCAGCTTAGACAGGGTAGGGTATGGCTACACCTTC. Amino acid sequence: CASSLDRVGYGYTF.